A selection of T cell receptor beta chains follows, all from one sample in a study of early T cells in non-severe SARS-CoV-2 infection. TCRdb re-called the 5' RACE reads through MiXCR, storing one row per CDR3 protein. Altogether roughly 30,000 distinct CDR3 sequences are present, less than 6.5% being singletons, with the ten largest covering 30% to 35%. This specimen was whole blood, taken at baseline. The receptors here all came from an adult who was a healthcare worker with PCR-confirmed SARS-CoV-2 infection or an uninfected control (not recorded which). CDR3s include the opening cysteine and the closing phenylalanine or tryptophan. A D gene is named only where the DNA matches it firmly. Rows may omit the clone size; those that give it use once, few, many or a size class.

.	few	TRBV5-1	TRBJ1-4	TGCGCCAGCAGCCTGACACCGAATAATGAAAAACTGTTTTTT	CASSLTPNNEKLFF
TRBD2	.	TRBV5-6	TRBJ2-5	TGTGCCAGCAGCCTGAGGACTAGCGGGGGACCCCAAGAGACCCAGTACTTC	CASSLRTSGGPQETQYF
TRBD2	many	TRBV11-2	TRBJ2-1	TGTGCCACCCAGCTGAGGCGGGAGGGGTCCAATGAGCAGTTCTTC	CATQLRREGSNEQFF
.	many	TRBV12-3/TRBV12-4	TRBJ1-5	TGTGCCAGCAGTTACTCCGGTCAGCCCCAGCATTTT	CASSYSGQPQHF
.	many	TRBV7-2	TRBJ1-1	TGTGCCAGCAGCCAAGCCTGGGACACTGAAGCTTTCTTT	CASSQAWDTEAFF
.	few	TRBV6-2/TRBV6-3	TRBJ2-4	TGTGCCAGCAGTTCCCACACGAGCCTAGCCAAAAACATTCAGTACTTC	CASSSHTSLAKNIQYF
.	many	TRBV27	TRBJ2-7	TGTGCCAGCAGTCCCGTGTGGGGGGCGGGAGTCAGCCACGAGCAGTACTTC	CASSPVWGAGVSHEQYF
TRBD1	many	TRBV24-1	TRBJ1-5	TGTGCCATCCCCATAAAGGACAGGGAAGGGAGCAATCAGCCCCAGCATTTT	CAIPIKDREGSNQPQHF
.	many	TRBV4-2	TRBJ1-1	TGTGCCAGCAGCCAGAGCCTTGGACGGGTGAACACTGAAGCTTTCTTT	CASSQSLGRVNTEAFF
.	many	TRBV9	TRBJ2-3	TGTGCCAGCAGCGTAGGGCGGATCCCCCCAGATACGCAGTATTTT	CASSVGRIPPDTQYF
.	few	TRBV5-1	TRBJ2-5	TGCGCCAGCAGCTTGGTAGCTCAGCTACAAGAGACCCAGTACTTC	CASSLVAQLQETQYF
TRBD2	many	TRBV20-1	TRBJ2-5	TGCAGTGCTACCGTTGGTTGGGAGGGAGAGACCCAGTACTTC	CSATVGWEGETQYF
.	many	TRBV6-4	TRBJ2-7	TGTGCCAGCATTTCCCAGGGAATCGCCTACGAGCAGTACTTC	CASISQGIAYEQYF
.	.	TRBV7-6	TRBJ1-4	TGTGCCAGCAGCTTAGCCGGGACGGCTAATGAAAAACTGTTTTTT	CASSLAGTANEKLFF
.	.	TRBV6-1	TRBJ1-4	TGTGCCAGCAGTGAAGCCGACAGGCTGGCCACCAGGCTGGATTTT	CASSEADRLATRLDF
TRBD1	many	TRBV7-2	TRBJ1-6	TGTGCCAGCAGCTCTCCGGACAGGGGCCCCTATAATTCACCCCTCCACTTT	CASSSPDRGPYNSPLHF
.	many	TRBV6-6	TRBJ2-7	TGTGCCAGCAGTGGGACGGTGACCTACGAGCAGTACTTC	CASSGTVTYEQYF
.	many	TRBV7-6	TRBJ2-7	TGTGCCAGCAGCTTAGATGGGGGGAACTACGAGCAGTACTTC	CASSLDGGNYEQYF
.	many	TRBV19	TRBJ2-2	TGTGCCAGTAGTCTCACTAAATGGCGGACCCATCGTTACACCGGGGAGCTGTTTTTT	CASSLTKWRTHRYTGELFF
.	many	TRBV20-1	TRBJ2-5	TGCAGTGCGCCAGCGGTTCAAGAGACCCAGTACTTC	CSAPAVQETQYF
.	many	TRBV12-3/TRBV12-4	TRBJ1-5	TGTGCCAGCAGTTTGTCTGGGCGCCAGCCCCAGCATTTT	CASSLSGRQPQHF
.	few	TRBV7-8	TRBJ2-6	TGTGCCAGCACCGCGACGAAGTCTGGGGCCAACGTCCTGACTTTC	CASTATKSGANVLTF
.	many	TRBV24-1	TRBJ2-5	TGTGCCACCGGCGGGACAGCTAGCCAAGAGACCCAGTACTTC	CATGGTASQETQYF
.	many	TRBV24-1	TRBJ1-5	TGTGCCACCAGTGCCTCCCCGCGAGGGGCGCAGGGTCAGCCCCAGCATTTT	CATSASPRGAQGQPQHF
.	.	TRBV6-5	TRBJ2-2	TGTGCCAGCAGCCGTCCCGGGTCAGGGGAGCTGTTTTTT	CASSRPGSGELFF
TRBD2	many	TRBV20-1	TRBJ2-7	TGCAGTGTCAAGCGGGAGCCCTTCGAGCAGTACTTC	CSVKREPFEQYF
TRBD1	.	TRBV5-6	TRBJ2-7	TGTGCCAGCAGCTTGAACAGGGGGGCCGAGCAGTACTTC	CASSLNRGAEQYF
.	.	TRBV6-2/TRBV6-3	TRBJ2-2	TGTGCCAGCGGTTACACCGGGGAGCTGTTTTTT	CASGYTGELFF
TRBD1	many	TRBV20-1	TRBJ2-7	TGCAGTGCTAGCCCCAGGGGGTACGAGCAGTACTTC	CSASPRGYEQYF
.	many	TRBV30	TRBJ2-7	TGTGCCTGGAGTGTAGGAGGGAAAGGCTACGAGCAGTACTTC	CAWSVGGKGYEQYF
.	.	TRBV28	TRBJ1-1	TGTGCCAGCAGCCGGGGAGGTATAGCTTTCTTT	CASSRGGIAFF
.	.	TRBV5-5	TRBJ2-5	TGTGCCAGCGGGACCCACGGGGGAGAGACCCAGTACTTC	CASGTHGGETQYF
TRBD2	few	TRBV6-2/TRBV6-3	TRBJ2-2	TGTGCCAGCAGTCCCTGGACTAGCGGGAACACCGGGGAGCTGTTTTTT	CASSPWTSGNTGELFF
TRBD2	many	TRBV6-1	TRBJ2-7	TGTGCCAGCACACGGGAGGGTACGGTATTGGGGCAGTACTTC	CASTREGTVLGQYF
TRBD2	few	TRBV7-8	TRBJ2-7	TGTGCCAGCAGCCCGGGAGGTTTTCTCTCCTACGAGCAGTACTTC	CASSPGGFLSYEQYF
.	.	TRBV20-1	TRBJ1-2	TGCAGTGCTAGAGGGAGGGCAGGGGATACCTATGGCTACACCTTC	CSARGRAGDTYGYTF
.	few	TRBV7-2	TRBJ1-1	TGTGCCAGCAGCTTATCAAAGGACAGCGTTAACACTGAAGCTTTCTTT	CASSLSKDSVNTEAFF
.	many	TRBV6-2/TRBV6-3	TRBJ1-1	TGTGCCAGCAGTTCCTGGATGAACACTGAAGCTTTCTTT	CASSSWMNTEAFF
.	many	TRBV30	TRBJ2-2	TGTGCCTGGACCCCTCGGTGGGGCTCCGGGGAGCTGTTTTTT	CAWTPRWGSGELFF
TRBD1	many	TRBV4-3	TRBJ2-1	TGCGCCAGCAGCCAATGGACAGGGAATGATGAGCAGTTCTTC	CASSQWTGNDEQFF
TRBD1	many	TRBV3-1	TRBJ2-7	TGTGCCAGCAGCCTAGGGACAGGGGGCTCCTACGAGCAGTACTTC	CASSLGTGGSYEQYF